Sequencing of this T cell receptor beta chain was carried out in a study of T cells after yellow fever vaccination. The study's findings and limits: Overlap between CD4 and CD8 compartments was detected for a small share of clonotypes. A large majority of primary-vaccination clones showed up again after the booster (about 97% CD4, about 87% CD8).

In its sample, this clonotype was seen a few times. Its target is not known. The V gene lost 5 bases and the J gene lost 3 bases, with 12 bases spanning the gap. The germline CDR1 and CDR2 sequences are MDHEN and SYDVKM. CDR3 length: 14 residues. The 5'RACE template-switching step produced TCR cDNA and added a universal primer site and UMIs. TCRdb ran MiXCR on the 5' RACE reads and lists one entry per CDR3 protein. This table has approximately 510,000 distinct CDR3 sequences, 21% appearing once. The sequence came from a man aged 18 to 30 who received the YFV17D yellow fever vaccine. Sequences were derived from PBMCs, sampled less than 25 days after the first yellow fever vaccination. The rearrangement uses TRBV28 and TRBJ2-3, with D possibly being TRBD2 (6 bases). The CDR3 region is CASSPGVTTDTQYF. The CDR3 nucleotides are TGTGCCAGCAGTCCGGGGGTAACTACAGATACGCAGTATTTT.